Listed here is a single T cell receptor (beta chain). These data belong to a study of cytomegalovirus exposure and HLA in healthy donors. CDR3 length equals 15 residues. In the PCR, 60 Vbeta and 13 Jbeta primers were used. Profiling relied on immunoSEQ multiplex PCR, and the TCRdb table lists in-frame clones only, not all of them. The sample includes under 200,000 clones, roughly 77% of them seen just once. The TCR originated in a male donor in good health and CMV-seropositive. This chain links TRBV12-2 with TRBJ2-7; TRBD2, the D gene given by the table, was not confirmed from the DNA. TRBV12-2 is a listed pseudogene. The sample taken for sequencing was PBMCs. This CDR3 reads CASRPQTSGSCEQYF. In DNA form, the CDR3 reads TGTGCAAGTCGCCCCCAGACTAGCGGGAGTTGCGAGCAGTACTTC.